One and the same sample provided the 10 T cell receptor beta chains below, sequenced in a study of blood T cell repertoires in COVID-19. Libraries were prepared by immunoSEQ multiplex PCR; TCRdb keeps only in-frame clonotypes and omits some of them. This table has approximately 87,000 clones, 80% to 90% appearing once. The sequencing input was peripheral blood. The receptors derive from a man aged 70-80 years with active or convalescent COVID-19.

This clone has only one observation. V is TRBV27 and J is TRBJ1-5; a possible D gene is TRBD1 (6 bases). Germline V gene data show CDR1 as MNHEY and CDR2 as SMNVEV (reference sequence). The CDR3 is made up of 14 amino acids. The ends were cut back, 6 bases at V and 1 base at J, with 10 bases in the middle. The CDR3 DNA sequence: TGTGCCAGCAGACCAGGGGTAAGCAATCAGCCCCAGCATTTT. This encodes CASRPGVSNQPQHF.

The chain couples TRBV11-3 to TRBJ2-3, with D possibly being TRBD1 (5 bases). This CDR3 has 14 residues. Germline-derived CDR1 and CDR2 are SGHNT and YENEEA. Trimming shortened V by 2 bases and J by 2 bases, and 8 bases separated the two germline ends. The CDR3 here is CASSLSRVTDTQYF. The DNA for the CDR3 is TGTGCCAGCAGCTTATCCAGGGTCACAGATACGCAGTATTTT. The full variable domain, completed using reference TRBV11-3 and TRBJ2-3, is EAGVVQSPRYKIIEKKQPVAFWCNPISGHNTLYWYLQNLGQGPELLIRYENEEAVDDSQLPKDRFSAERLKGVDSTLKIQPAELGDSAVYLCASSLSRVTDTQYFGPGTRLTVL.

The table lists this clone with a count of one. The CDR3 spells CATSVGASKNIQYF. CDR3 sequence (DNA): TGTGCCACCAGTGTAGGGGCCAGTAAAAACATTCAGTACTTC. The chain recombines TRBV24-1 with TRBJ2-4; tentatively, D is TRBD1 (5 bases). Germline CDR1 is KGHDR and CDR2 is SFDVKD. The V gene lost 5 bases and the J gene lost 4 bases, with 11 bases spanning the gap. The CDR3 extends over 14 amino acids.

The sample holds a few counts of this clone. The CDR3 here is CASSPGGDRFGNEQYF. The CDR3 nucleotides read TGCGCCAGCAGCCCTGGAGGGGACAGATTTGGAAACGAGCAGTACTTC. The chain employs TRBV5-1 and TRBJ2-7, with TRBD1 as a possible D gene (7 bases). The germline V gene encodes CDR1 SGHRS and CDR2 YFSETQ. The CDR3 contains 16 residues. The V end lost 4 bases, the J end lost 5 bases, and 22 bases lay between the germline ends.

This chain uses TRBV19 with TRBJ2-7, with 10 bases that match TRBD1. This CDR3 comprises 14 residues. After removal of 5 bases from V and 7 bases from J, the junction contained 8 bases not matched to a gene. Looked up from germline, CDR1 is LNHDA and CDR2 is SQIVND (reference sequence). The CDR3 region has the DNA TGTGCCAGTAGTGCCGGGACAGGGGTGGGGGAGCAGTACTTC. Its protein is CASSAGTGVGEQYF.

The V and J genes are TRBV4-2 and TRBJ1-1; 8 bases map to TRBD1. Germline-derived CDR1 and CDR2 are LGHNA and YNFKEQ. This CDR3 contains 15 residues. J was trimmed by 3 bases and V by 5 bases; bases with no gene match: 8. The DNA of the CDR3 is TGTGCCAGCAGCGCAACAGGGGGGGCGGACACTGAAGCTTTCTTT. Protein sequence: CASSATGGADTEAFF.

The chain recombines TRBV18 with TRBJ2-1; 9 positions agree with TRBD2. This CDR3 spans 15 amino acids. In germline, CDR1 is KGHSH, CDR2 LQKENI. Losses at the gene ends were 1 base for V and 4 bases for J; bases not matched to a gene: 2. This CDR3 reads CASSPLAGAYNEQFF. CDR3 bases: TGTGCCAGCTCACCACTAGCGGGGGCATACAATGAGCAGTTCTTC.

The chain couples TRBV18 to TRBJ1-1; 7 bases are shared with TRBD1. With 9 bases clipped from V and 3 bases from J, the junction kept 13 bases outside the gene matches. Germline V lookup: CDR1 KGHSH, CDR2 LQKENI. This CDR3 has 15 amino acids. The CDR3 DNA follows: TGTGCCAGTTCTGAGGGGGCGCGTAAGTACACTGAAGCTTTCTTT. Translated: CASSEGARKYTEAFF.

The chain combines TRBV28 with TRBJ2-5; 8 bases map to TRBD2. Germline values: CDR1 MDHEN, CDR2 SYDVKM. Germline trimming cut 5 bases from V and 7 bases from J; bases unmatched to any gene: 9. CDR3 size: 14 residues. CDR3 coding DNA: TGTGCCAGCAGTGTCACTAGCGGATTGCGGACCCAGTACTTC. Translating it yields CASSVTSGLRTQYF.

This chain uses TRBV28 with TRBJ1-2, with a weak D call TRBD1 (5 bases). Germline V gene data show CDR1 as MDHEN and CDR2 as SYDVKM. This CDR3 region has 14 residues. V was shortened by 5 bases and J by 7 bases, with 17 bases between the two germline ends. The CDR3 coding sequence is TGTGCCAGCAGTCTCCACCTGGGGCAGTCTGGCTACACCTTC. The encoded protein is CASSLHLGQSGYTF.